These 23 T cell receptor beta chains came from one sample sequenced in a study of graft-versus-host responses after intestinal transplantation. Their antigens remain unidentified. Clones were read by immunoSEQ multiplex PCR, and TCRdb kept only the in-frame ones, dropping some. The sample lists about 85,000 clones, roughly 87% occurring once. This sample comprised unstimulated CD8+ T cells sorted from spleen or lymph node cells, obtained before intestinal transplant. All receptors come from a human donor who received an intestinal transplant.

The chain uses TRBV14 and TRBJ2-1; 7 positions agree with TRBD2. The CDR3 sequence is 15 residues long. The trim removed 4 bases at V and 3 bases at J, leaving 6 bases unmatched. CDR1 and CDR2 (germline): SGHDN, FVKESK. The CDR3 nucleotides read TGTGCCAGCAGCCCTACCGGGGGGATCTACAATGAGCAGTTCTTC. This encodes CASSPTGGIYNEQFF.

The rearrangement joins TRBV5-6 to TRBJ2-5; 8 bases map to TRBD1. The end of the DNA is better explained by TRBJ2-7, so the J call may be wrong. The CDR3 sequence is 16 residues long. Germline-derived CDR1 and CDR2 are SGHDT and YYEEEE. The CDR3 DNA sequence: TGTGCCAGCAGCTTGGCGGCAGGGGGCCACTCCTACGAGCAGTACTTC. Encoded protein: CASSLAAGGHSYEQYF.

The J gene is TRBJ2-2, the V gene TRBV2, with 13 bases identical to TRBD2. The J segment lost 6 bases and the V segment lost 7 bases, leaving 8 bases of the junction unmatched. The CDR3 spans 16 residues. Germline lookup yields CDR1 SNHLY and CDR2 FYNNEI. The CDR3 spells CASTGLAGVMAGELFF. In DNA form, the CDR3 reads TGTGCCAGCACCGGACTAGCGGGAGTTATGGCCGGGGAGCTGTTTTTT. The variable domain in full, with the rest retrieved from reference TRBV2 and TRBJ2-2, is EPEVTQTPSHQVTQMGQEVILRCVPISNHLYFYWYRQILGQKVEFLVSFYNNEISEKSEIFDDQFSVERPDGSNFTLKIRSTKLEDSAMYFCASTGLAGVMAGELFFGEGSRLTVL.

The sample holds one count of this clone. The V call is TRBV28, the J call TRBJ2-7, with 10 bases identical to TRBD2. Per germline, CDR1 MDHEN and CDR2 SYDVKM. Trimming removed 5 bases from V and 0 bases from J; junction bases left unmatched: 4. CDR3 size: 15 residues. Here the CDR3 reads CASSQLAGVSYEQYF. CDR3 nucleotide sequence: TGTGCCAGCAGTCAGCTAGCGGGAGTCTCCTACGAGCAGTACTTC.

The sample holds a few counts of this clone. The V call is TRBV15, the J call TRBJ2-7, with D possibly being TRBD1 (6 bases). CDR1 and CDR2 (germline): LNHNV, YYDKDF (reference sequence). V was clipped by 5 bases and J by 2 bases, with 13 bases between them. The length of the CDR3 is 14 residues. The CDR3, as DNA: TGTGCCACCAGCGACGCAGGGGTGGCCTACGAGCAGTACTTC. Residues: CATSDAGVAYEQYF.

The rearrangement joins TRBV4-1 to TRBJ1-1; the D gene is possibly TRBD1 (6 bases). Germline CDR1 and CDR2: MGHRA and YSYEKL. CDR3 length: 13 amino acids. V dropped 3 bases and J dropped 6 bases, with 11 bases sitting between them. In nucleotides, the CDR3 is TGCGCCAGCAGCCACGGGGGGCTGCCTGAAGCTTTCTTT. Its translation is CASSHGGLPEAFF.

The chain carries TRBV27 and TRBJ2-5; 11 nucleotides line up with TRBD2. The junction had 5 bases not matched to a gene; V was cut back by 1 base and J by 4 bases. The germline CDR1 and CDR2 sequences are MNHEY and SMNVEV (reference sequence). The CDR3 contains 16 residues. The CDR3 region is CASSLYDGTSGETQYF. DNA of the CDR3: TGTGCCAGCAGTTTATACGACGGGACTAGCGGAGAGACCCAGTACTTC.

This clone was found a few times. The chain has TRBV9 and TRBJ2-2; 11 bases fit TRBD1. Trimming removed 4 bases from V and 6 bases from J; junction bases left unmatched: 8. The germline V gene encodes CDR1 SGDLS and CDR2 YYNGEE. The CDR3 spans 16 residues. CDR3 nucleotides: TGTGCCAGCAGCCCCCCCGGGACAGGGGGAGCCGGGGAGCTGTTTTTT. Translation: CASSPPGTGGAGELFF.

The V call is TRBV6-1, the J call TRBJ1-2; 8 bases line up with TRBD1. V was pared by 1 base and J by 1 base, with 17 bases of the junction left unmatched. This CDR3 region has 20 residues. CDR1 and CDR2 (germline): MNHNS, SASEGT. This chain's CDR3 is CASSEDGIGPGRGLNYGYTF. DNA of the CDR3: TGTGCCAGCAGTGAAGACGGGATAGGGCCCGGCAGGGGGCTTAACTATGGCTACACCTTC.

The gene calls are TRBV7-6 and TRBJ2-3, with D maybe TRBD2 (6 bases). V shed 8 bases and J shed 8 bases, with 11 bases lying between them. CDR3 size: 11 residues. CDR1 and CDR2 (germline): SGHVS, FNYEAQ. The CDR3 DNA reads TGTGCCAGCGGGGGGTGGGGTACGCAGTATTTT. This gives the protein CASGGWGTQYF.

This clone was recorded a few times. The chain employs TRBV28 and TRBJ2-1, with D hard to call. Germline CDR1 MDHEN, CDR2 SYDVKM. The CDR3 loop spans 11 amino acids. Deletions cut 3 bases from V and 7 bases from J, with 4 bases between. DNA for the CDR3: TGTGCCAGCAGTTTTACGAATGAGCAGTTCTTC. Encoded protein: CASSFTNEQFF.

The V gene is TRBV9, the J gene TRBJ2-2, with D tentatively TRBD2 (7 bases). Deletions cut 9 bases from V and 5 bases from J, with 14 bases between. The germline gives CDR1 SGDLS, CDR2 YYNGEE. This CDR3 is 13 amino acids long. CDR3 sequence (DNA): TGTGCCACCACAGGGCGGGAGACCGGGGAGCTGTTTTTT. Amino acid sequence: CATTGRETGELFF.

This chain joins TRBV2 and TRBJ2-3; D is unclear. Germline CDR1 and CDR2: SNHLY and FYNNEI. Trimming pared 3 bases from V and 0 bases from J, leaving 10 bases between. The CDR3 runs to 15 residues. The CDR3 nucleotides read TGTGCCAGCAGTGATGGGAACGGTAGCACAGATACGCAGTATTTT. It specifies CASSDGNGSTDTQYF.

The chain combines TRBV9 with TRBJ2-3, with D tentatively TRBD1 (6 bases). V dropped 3 bases and J dropped 2 bases, with 13 bases sitting between them. This CDR3 is built from 15 residues. Germline V CDR1 and CDR2: SGDLS, YYNGEE. In DNA form, the CDR3 reads TGTGCCAGCAGCGGGGGGACAATCACCACAGATACGCAGTATTTT. This gives the protein CASSGGTITTDTQYF.

The genes are TRBV6-6 and TRBJ2-5; D perhaps matches TRBD2 (6 bases). V lost 8 bases to trimming and J lost 4 bases, with 14 bases between them. CDR1 and CDR2 from the germline V gene are MNHNY and SVGAGI (reference sequence). The CDR3 contains 13 residues. The DNA for the CDR3 is TGTGCCAGCCGAAGGGACTTCGCAGAGACCCAGTACTTC. Translation gives CASRRDFAETQYF.

The V and J genes are TRBV2 and TRBJ1-5; unclear D gene. From germline, CDR1 is SNHLY and CDR2 FYNNEI. CDR3 length: 15 residues. The V end was cut by 3 bases, the J end by 4 bases, with 13 bases between. DNA of the CDR3: TGTGCCAGCAGTGAGATGGGGTTCCTAAATCAGCCCCAGCATTTT. This sequence encodes CASSEMGFLNQPQHF.

The table lists this clone with a count of one. This chain connects TRBV9 to TRBJ2-1, with D unclear. The ends were cut back, 0 bases at V and 7 bases at J, with 5 bases in the middle. The V gene's germline CDR1 is SGDLS and CDR2 YYNGEE. The CDR3 sequence is 12 residues long. CDR3 DNA: TGTGCCAGCAGCGTAGAATTGAATGAGCAGTTCTTC. This encodes CASSVELNEQFF.

This rearrangement joins TRBV11-2 to TRBJ2-3, with D uncertain. The CDR3 covers 14 residues. The germline gives CDR1 SGHAT, CDR2 FQNNGV. V dropped 5 bases and J dropped 2 bases, with 11 bases sitting between them. CDR3 in DNA: TGTGCCAGCAGCGACCAACCCTACACAGATACGCAGTATTTT. As protein: CASSDQPYTDTQYF.

The J gene is TRBJ2-1, the V gene TRBV6-1; 11 bases line up with TRBD1. The CDR3 consists of 16 residues. The germline CDR1 and CDR2 sequences are MNHNS and SASEGT. With 3 bases clipped from V and 10 bases from J, the junction kept 11 bases outside the gene matches. CDR3: CASSESKDRGLREQFF. CDR3 nucleotide sequence: TGTGCCAGCAGTGAGAGTAAGGACAGGGGGCTGAGGGAGCAGTTCTTC.

This clone was seen only a few times. Written as DNA, the CDR3 is TGTGCCAGCAGTTTCTCTCCGACCCAAGAGACCCAGTACTTC. Protein product: CASSFSPTQETQYF. This sequence joins TRBV27 and TRBJ2-5; the D is unclear. The CDR3 has 14 amino acids. Germline CDR1 reads MNHEY; CDR2 reads SMNVEV (reference sequence). Trimming left V 3 bases short and J 1 base short, with 9 bases between.

The V call is TRBV9, the J call TRBJ2-2; D remains unclear. The CDR3 consists of 12 residues. Per the germline V gene, CDR1 is SGDLS and CDR2 is YYNGEE. Trimming pared 0 bases from V and 7 bases from J, leaving 4 bases between. CDR3 sequence (DNA): TGTGCCAGCAGCGTAGGGGTCGGGGAGCTGTTTTTT. The encoded protein is CASSVGVGELFF.

With respect to this clone: The same CDR3 arises from other DNA sequences in this sample as well. The gene calls are TRBV29-1 and TRBJ1-1; D is perhaps TRBD1 (5 bases). V lost 3 bases to trimming and J lost 2 bases, with 7 bases between them. Germline V CDR1 and CDR2: SQVTM, ANQGSEA. This CDR3 is built from 12 residues. The CDR3 DNA reads as TGCAGCGTTGATACAGGAAACACTGAAGCTTTCTTT. Its protein product is CSVDTGNTEAFF.

The CDR3: CASSPKDRTTSYEQYF. Written as DNA, the CDR3 is TGTGCCAGCAGCCCCAAGGACAGGACGACCTCCTACGAGCAGTACTTC. The genes are TRBV21-1 and TRBJ2-7; TRBD1 is the table's D call, not checked against the DNA. TRBV21-1 is given as a pseudogene. The CDR3 covers 16 residues.